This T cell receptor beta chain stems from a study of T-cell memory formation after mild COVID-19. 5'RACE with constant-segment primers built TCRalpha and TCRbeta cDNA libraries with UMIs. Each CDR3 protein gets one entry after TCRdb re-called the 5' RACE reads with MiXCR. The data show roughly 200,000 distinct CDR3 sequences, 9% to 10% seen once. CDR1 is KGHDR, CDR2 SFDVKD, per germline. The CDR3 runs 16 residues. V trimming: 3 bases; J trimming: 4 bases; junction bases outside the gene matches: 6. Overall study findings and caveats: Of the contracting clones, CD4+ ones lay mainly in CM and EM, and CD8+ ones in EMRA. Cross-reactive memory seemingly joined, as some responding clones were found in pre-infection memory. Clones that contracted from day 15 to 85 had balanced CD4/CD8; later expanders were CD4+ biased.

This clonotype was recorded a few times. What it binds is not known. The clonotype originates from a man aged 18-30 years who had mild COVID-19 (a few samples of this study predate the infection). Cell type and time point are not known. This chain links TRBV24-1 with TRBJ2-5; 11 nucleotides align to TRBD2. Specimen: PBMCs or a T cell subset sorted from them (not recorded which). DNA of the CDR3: TGTGCCACCAGTGATCCAACTAGCGGGGGCGCAGAGACCCAGTACTTC. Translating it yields CATSDPTSGGAETQYF.